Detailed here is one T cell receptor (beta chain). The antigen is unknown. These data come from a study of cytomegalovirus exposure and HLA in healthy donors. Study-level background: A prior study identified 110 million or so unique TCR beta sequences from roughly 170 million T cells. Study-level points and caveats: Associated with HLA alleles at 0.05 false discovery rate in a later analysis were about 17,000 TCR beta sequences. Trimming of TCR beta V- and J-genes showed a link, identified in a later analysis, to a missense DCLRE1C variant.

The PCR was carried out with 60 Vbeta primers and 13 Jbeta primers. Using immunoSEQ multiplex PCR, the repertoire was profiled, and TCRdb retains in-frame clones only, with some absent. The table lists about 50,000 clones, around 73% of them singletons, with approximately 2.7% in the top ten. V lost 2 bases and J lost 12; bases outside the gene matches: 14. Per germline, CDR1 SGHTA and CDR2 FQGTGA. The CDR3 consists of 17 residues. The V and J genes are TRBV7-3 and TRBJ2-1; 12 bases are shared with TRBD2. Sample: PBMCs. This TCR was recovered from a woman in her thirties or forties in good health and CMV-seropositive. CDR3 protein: CASSLAPLPSGGARQFF. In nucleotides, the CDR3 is TGTGCCAGCAGCTTAGCCCCCCTACCTAGCGGGGGGGCCAGGCAGTTCTTC.